This paragraph covers one T cell receptor beta chain sequence. No antigen is known for it. The data were taken from a study of cytomegalovirus exposure and HLA in healthy donors. Broader study findings: Researchers reported from a later analysis that most CMV-associated TCR beta chains appeared HLA-restricted.

Primers: 60 Vbeta forward and 13 Jbeta reverse. TCRdb's table, derived via immunoSEQ multiplex PCR, lists solely in-frame clones and lacks some. The data hold 150,000 or so clones, with 60% to 85% observed a single time. The CDR3 is 11 residues long. Unmatched junction bases numbered 3, after V lost 8 bases and J lost 6 bases. Germline V gives CDR1 MDHEN, CDR2 SYDVKM. This TCR was recovered from a woman aged 45-60 years in good health and CMV-seropositive. The chain is built from TRBV28 and TRBJ1-2; 7 bases match TRBD1. Sample: PBMCs. The DNA for the CDR3 is TGTGCCAGCGGCAGGGGGAATGGCTACACCTTC. Translating gives CASGRGNGYTF.